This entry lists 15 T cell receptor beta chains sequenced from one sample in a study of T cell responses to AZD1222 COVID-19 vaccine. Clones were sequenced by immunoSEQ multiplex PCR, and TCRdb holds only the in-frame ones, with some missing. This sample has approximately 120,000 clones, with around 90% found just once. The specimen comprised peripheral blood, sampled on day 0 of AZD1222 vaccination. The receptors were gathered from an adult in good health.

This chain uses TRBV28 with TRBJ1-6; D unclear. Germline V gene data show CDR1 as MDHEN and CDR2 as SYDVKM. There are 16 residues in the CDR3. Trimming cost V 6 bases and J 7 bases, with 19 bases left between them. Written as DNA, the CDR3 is TGTGCCAGCAGCAGATTCTTACCGGGATCCAATTCACCCCTCCACTTT. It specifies CASSRFLPGSNSPLHF.

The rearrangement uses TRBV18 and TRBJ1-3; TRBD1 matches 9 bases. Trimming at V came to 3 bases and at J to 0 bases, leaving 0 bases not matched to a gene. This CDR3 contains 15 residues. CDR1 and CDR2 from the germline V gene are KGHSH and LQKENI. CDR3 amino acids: CASSPGQGSGNTIYF. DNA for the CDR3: TGTGCCAGCTCACCGGGACAGGGCTCTGGAAACACCATATATTTT.

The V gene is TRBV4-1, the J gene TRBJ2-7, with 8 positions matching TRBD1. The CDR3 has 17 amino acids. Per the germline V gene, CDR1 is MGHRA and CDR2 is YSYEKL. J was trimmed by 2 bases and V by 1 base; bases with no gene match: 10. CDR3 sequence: CASSQGARTGRPYEQYF. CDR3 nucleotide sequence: TGCGCCAGCAGCCAAGGAGCCCGGACAGGGAGGCCCTACGAGCAGTACTTC.

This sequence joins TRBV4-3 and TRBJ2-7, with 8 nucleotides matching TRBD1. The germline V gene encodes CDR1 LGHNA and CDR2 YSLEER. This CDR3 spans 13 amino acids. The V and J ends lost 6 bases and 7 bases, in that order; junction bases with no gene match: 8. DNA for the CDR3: TGCGCCAGCAGTAATCAGGGGGCACGGGAGCAGTACTTC. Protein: CASSNQGAREQYF.

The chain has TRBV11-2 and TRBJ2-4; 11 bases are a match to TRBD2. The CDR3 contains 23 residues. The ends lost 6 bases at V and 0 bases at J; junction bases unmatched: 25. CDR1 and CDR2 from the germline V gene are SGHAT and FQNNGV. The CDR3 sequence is CASSIVTGLLAGESGGAKNIQYF. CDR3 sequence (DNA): TGTGCCAGCAGTATTGTAACAGGGTTACTAGCGGGAGAATCAGGGGGAGCCAAAAACATTCAGTACTTC.

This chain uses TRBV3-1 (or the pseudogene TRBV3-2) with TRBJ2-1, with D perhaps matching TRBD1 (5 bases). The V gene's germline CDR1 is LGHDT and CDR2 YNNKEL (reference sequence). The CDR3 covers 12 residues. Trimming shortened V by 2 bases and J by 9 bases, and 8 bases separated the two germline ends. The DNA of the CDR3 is TGTGCCAGCAGCCAATCGCAGGGTGAGCAGTTCTTC. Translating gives CASSQSQGEQFF.

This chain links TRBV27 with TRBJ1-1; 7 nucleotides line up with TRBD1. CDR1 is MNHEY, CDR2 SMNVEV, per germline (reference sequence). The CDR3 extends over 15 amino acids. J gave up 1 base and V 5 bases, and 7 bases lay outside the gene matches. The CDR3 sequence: CASSEQGTANTEAFF. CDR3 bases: TGTGCCAGCAGTGAGCAGGGGACAGCGAACACTGAAGCTTTCTTT.

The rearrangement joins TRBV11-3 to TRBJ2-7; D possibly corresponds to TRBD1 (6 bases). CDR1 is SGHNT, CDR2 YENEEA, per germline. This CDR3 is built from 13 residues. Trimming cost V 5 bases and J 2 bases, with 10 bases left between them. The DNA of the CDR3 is TGTGCCAGCAGCCCAGGGGACACCTACGAGCAGTACTTC. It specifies CASSPGDTYEQYF.

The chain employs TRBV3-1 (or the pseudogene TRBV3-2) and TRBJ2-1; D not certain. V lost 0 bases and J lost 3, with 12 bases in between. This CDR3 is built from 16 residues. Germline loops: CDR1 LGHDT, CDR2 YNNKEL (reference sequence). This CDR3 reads CASSQDQEPGYNEQFF. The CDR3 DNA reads TGTGCCAGCAGCCAAGATCAAGAACCTGGCTACAATGAGCAGTTCTTC.

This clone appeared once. Written as DNA, the CDR3 is TGTGCCAGTAGTGTACTCGGGACAGAAAACATTCAGTACTTC. Protein sequence: CASSVLGTENIQYF. The V and J genes are TRBV19 and TRBJ2-4; 7 nucleotides line up with TRBD1. Germline loops: CDR1 LNHDA, CDR2 SQIVND (reference sequence). The CDR3 extends over 14 amino acids. V was clipped by 5 bases and J by 5 bases; unmatched bases: 6.

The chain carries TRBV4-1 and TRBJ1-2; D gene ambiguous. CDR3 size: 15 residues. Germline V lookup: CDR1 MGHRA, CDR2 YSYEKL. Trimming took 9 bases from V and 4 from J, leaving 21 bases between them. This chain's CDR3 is CASREGPRGSYGYTF. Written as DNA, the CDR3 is TGCGCCAGTAGGGAAGGACCTAGAGGTAGCTATGGCTACACCTTC.

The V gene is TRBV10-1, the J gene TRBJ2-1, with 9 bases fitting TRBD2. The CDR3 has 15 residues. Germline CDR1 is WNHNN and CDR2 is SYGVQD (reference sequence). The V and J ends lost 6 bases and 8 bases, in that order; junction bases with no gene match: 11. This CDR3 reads CASSDPGLARDEQFF. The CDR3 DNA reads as TGCGCCAGCAGCGATCCGGGACTAGCTAGGGATGAGCAGTTCTTC.

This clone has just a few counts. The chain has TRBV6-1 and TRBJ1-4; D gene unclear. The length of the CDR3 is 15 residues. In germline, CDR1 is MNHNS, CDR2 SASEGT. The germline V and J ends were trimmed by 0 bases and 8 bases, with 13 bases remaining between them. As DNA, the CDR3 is TGTGCCAGCAGTGAAGCGGAGGGCGGAAGGGAAAAACTGTTTTTT. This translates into CASSEAEGGREKLFF.

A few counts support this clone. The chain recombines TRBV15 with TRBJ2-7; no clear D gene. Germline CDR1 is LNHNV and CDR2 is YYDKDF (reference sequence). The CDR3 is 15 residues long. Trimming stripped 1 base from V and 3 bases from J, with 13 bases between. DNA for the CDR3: TGTGCCACCAGCAGAGGTATGTACGAGAACTACGAGCAGTACTTC. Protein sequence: CATSRGMYENYEQYF.

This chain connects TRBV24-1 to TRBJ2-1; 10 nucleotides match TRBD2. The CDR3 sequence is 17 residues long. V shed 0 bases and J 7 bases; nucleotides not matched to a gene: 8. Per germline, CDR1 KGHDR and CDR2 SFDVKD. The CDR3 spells CATSDLPASGSRNEQFF. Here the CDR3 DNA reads TGTGCCACCAGTGATTTGCCGGCTAGCGGGAGTCGGAATGAGCAGTTCTTC.